The clone carrying this TCR beta chain has a handful of counts. Its matching antigen is unknown. From the reads, TCRdb called clonotypes with MiXCR, one entry per CDR3 protein. The data hold some 68,000 distinct CDR3 sequences, with roughly 20% observed a single time. This entry comes from a study of T cell repertoires in cytomegalovirus infection. Background on the study: Public TCR beta signature analysis indicated the presence of both CMV infection and matching HLA type. General observations from the study: Cumulative frequency (of public TCR beta family members) identified carriers of CMV plus the relevant HLA. The ex vivo response was dominated by HLA-C-restricted CMV-specific TCR beta clonotypes.

This CDR3 contains 15 residues. The V end was cut by 0 bases, the J end by 7 bases, with 13 bases between. CDR1 and CDR2 (germline): LNHDA, SQIVND (reference sequence). The clonotype originates from a human donor in good health (CMV status not recorded). Some clones in this sample may be carry-over from other donors' samples. The sequencing sample was made of PBMCs, sequenced either directly or after in vitro stimulation (not recorded which). The chain has TRBV19 and TRBJ2-1; maybe TRBD2 (6 bases). This CDR3 is CASSIEKAGWNEQFF. CDR3 DNA sequence: TGTGCCAGTAGTATAGAGAAAGCGGGTTGGAATGAGCAGTTCTTC.